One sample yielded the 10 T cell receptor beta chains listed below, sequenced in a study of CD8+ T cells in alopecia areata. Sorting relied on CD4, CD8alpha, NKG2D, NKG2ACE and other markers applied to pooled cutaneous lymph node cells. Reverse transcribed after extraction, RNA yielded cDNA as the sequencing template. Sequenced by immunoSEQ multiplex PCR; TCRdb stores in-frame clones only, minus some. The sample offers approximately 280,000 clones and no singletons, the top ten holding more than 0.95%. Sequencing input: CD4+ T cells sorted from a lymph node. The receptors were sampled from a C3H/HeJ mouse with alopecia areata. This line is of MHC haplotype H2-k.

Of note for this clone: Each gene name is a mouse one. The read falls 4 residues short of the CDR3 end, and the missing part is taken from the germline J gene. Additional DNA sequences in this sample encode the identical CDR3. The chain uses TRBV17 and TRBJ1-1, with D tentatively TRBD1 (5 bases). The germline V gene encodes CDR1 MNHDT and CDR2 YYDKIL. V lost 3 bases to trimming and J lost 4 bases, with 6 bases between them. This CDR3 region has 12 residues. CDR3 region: CASSRQGTEVFF. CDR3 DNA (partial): TGTGCTAGCAGTAGGCAGGGCACA.

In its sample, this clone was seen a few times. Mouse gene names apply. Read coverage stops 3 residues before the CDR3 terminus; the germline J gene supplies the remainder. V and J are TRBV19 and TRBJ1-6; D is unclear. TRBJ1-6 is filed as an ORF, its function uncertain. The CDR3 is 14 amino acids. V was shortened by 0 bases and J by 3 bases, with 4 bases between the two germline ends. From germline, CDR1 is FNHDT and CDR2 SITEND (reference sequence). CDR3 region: CASSIGLYNSPLYF. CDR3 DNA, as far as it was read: TGTGCCAGCAGTATAGGACTCTATAATTCGCCC.

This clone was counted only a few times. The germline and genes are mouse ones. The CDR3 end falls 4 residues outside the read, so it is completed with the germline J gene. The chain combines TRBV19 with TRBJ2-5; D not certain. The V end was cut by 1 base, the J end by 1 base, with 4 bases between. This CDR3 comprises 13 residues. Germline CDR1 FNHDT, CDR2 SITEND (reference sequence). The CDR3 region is CASSILYQDTQYF. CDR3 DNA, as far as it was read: TGTGCCAGCAGTATACTTTACCAAGAC.

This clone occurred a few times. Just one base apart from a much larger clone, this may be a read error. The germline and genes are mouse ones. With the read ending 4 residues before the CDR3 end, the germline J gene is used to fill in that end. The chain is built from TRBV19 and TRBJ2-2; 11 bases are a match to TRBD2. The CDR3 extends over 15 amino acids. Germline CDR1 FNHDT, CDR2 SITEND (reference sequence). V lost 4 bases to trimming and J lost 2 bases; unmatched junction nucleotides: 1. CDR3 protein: CASSWTGGNTGQLYF. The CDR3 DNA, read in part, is TGTGCCAGCAGTTGGACTGGGGGGAACACCGGG.

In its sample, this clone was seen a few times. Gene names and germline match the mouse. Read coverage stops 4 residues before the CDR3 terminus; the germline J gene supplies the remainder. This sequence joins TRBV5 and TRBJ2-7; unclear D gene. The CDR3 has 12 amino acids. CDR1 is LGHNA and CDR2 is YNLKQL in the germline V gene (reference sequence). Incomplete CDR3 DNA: TGTGCCAGCAGCCAAGCTGTTTAT. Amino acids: CASSQAVY. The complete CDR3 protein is CASSQAVYEQYF.

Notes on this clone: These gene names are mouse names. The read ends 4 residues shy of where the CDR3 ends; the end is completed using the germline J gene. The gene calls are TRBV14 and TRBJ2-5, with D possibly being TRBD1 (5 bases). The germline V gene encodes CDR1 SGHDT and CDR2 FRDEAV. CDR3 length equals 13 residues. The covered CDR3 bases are TGTGCCAGCAGTGCCGGACATTTAGAC. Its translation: CASSAGHLD. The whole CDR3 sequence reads CASSAGHLDTQYF.

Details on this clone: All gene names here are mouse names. Incomplete CDR3 DNA: TGCACCTGCAGTGCATCTGGGGGGGCAGATGGAGAC. Its protein is CTCSASGGADGD. In full, the CDR3 reads CTCSASGGADGDTQYF. V is TRBV1 and J is TRBJ2-5; 10 positions match TRBD2. Read data end 4 residues before the CDR3 end; the end is taken from the germline J gene. Germline assignment: CDR1 NSQYPW and CDR2 LRSPGD (reference sequence). This CDR3 has 16 amino acids.

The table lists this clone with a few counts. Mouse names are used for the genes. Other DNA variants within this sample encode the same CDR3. Partial CDR3 DNA: TGTGCCAGCAGCCGGGACAGGGGAAACTCC. Translating gives CASSRDRGNS. The whole CDR3 is CASSRDRGNSDYTF. The chain has TRBV19 and TRBJ1-2; TRBD1 aligns across 10 bases. The read comes to an end 4 residues before the CDR3 does, leaving the germline J gene to fill in the end. CDR3 length: 14 amino acids. Losses at the gene ends were 5 bases for V and 1 base for J; bases not matched to a gene: 2. Germline values: CDR1 FNHDT, CDR2 SITEND (reference sequence).

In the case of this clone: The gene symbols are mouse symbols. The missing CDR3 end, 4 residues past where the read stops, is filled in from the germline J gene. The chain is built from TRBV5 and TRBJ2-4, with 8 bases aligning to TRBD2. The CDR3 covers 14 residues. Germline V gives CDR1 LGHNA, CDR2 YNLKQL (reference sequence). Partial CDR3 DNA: TGTGCCAGCAGCCAAACGACTGGGGAAAAC. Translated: CASSQTTGEN. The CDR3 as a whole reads CASSQTTGENTLYF.

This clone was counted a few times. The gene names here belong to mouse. CDR3 DNA (partial): TGTGCCAGCAGTATACGACAGAACCAAGAC. Translated, it gives CASSIRQNQD. The whole CDR3 protein reads CASSIRQNQDTQYF. The V and J genes are TRBV19 and TRBJ2-5; D is perhaps TRBD1 (5 bases). The read stops 4 residues short of the end of the CDR3; the missing end is completed from the germline J gene. Germline lookup yields CDR1 FNHDT and CDR2 SITEND (reference sequence). Trimming removed 1 base at V and 0 bases at J, with 6 bases between. The CDR3 extends over 14 amino acids.